This T cell receptor (beta chain) was obtained from a study of shared clonotypes between healthy human individuals. Overall study context: Aged between 18 and 49, the donors were a couple of women and a few men.

The V and J ends lost 3 bases and 4 bases, in that order; junction bases with no gene match: 11. CDR1 is KGHSH, CDR2 LQKENI, per germline. The CDR3 covers 16 residues. At a deep level, the assay was run. For sorted subsets, roughly 200 ng DNA per replicate equaled around 28,000 T cell genomes. Generated by immunoSEQ multiplex PCR, the TCRdb table keeps only in-frame clones and is missing some. This sample has 2 million to 2.5 million clones, with roughly 92% found just once. J is TRBJ2-7 and V is TRBV18, with 8 bases lining up with TRBD1. Material for sequencing was naive CD4+ T cells from PBMCs. Subset specified: CD45RA+ positively selected. The sequence derives from a man between 18 and 35 years old in good health. Some clones in this sample may be carry-over from other donors' samples. CDR3 sequence reads: CASSPDYDRGFYEQYF. As DNA, the CDR3 is TGTGCCAGCTCACCCGATTACGACAGGGGATTTTACGAGCAGTACTTC.